Detailed here is one TCR beta chain. This sample is drawn from a study of blood T cell repertoires in COVID-19. Trimming cost V 2 bases and J 3 bases; bases outside gene matches: 6. Germline lookup yields CDR1 SGHTA and CDR2 FQGTGA. This CDR3 contains 16 residues. Profiled with immunoSEQ multiplex PCR; TCRdb holds only in-frame clones, not every one. The repertoire holds more than 50,000 clones, with about nine tenths as singletons. This clonotype was obtained from a woman aged 40 to 50 with active COVID-19. Material: peripheral blood. The chain uses TRBV7-3 and TRBJ2-2; TRBD2 agrees at 7 bases. For the CDR3, the DNA is TGTGCCAGCAGCTTACCGTCGACTAGCCACACCGGGGAGCTGTTTTTT. It specifies CASSLPSTSHTGELFF.